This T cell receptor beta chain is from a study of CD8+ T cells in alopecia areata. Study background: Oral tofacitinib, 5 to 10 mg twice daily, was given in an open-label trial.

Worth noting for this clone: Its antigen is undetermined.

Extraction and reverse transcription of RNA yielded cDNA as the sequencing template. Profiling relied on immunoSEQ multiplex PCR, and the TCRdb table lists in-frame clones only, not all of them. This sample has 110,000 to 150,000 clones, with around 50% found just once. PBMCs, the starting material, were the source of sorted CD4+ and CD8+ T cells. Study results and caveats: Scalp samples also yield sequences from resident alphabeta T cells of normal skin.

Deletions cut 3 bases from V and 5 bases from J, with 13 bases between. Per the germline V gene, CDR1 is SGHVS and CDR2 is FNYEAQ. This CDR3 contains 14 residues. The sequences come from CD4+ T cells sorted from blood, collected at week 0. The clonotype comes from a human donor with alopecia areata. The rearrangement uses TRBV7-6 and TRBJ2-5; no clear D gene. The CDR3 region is CASSFPDPVETQYF. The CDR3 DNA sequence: TGTGCCAGCAGCTTCCCCGACCCAGTCGAGACCCAGTACTTC.